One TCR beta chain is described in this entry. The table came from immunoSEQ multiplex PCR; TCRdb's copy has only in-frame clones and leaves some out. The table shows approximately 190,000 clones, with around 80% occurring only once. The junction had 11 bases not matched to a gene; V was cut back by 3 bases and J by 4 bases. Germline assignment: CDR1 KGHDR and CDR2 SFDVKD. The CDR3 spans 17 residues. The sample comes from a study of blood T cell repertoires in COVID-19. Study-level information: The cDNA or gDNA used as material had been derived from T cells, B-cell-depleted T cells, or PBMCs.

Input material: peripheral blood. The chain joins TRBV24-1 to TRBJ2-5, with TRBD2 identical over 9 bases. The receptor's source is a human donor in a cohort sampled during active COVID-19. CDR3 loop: CATSDDVREGGRETQYF. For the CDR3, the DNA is TGTGCCACCAGTGATGATGTGCGGGAGGGCGGGCGAGAGACCCAGTACTTC.